This T cell receptor (beta chain) is drawn from a study of T cells after yellow fever vaccination. The V gene's germline CDR1 is GTSNPN and CDR2 SVGIG (reference sequence). The ends were cut back, 0 bases at V and 7 bases at J, with 9 bases in the middle. CDR3 length: 13 residues. Regarding the study as a whole: Of the clonotypes, a small share occurred in both CD4 and CD8 compartments.

The TCR cDNA carried a universal primer site and UMIs from 5'RACE template switching. MiXCR, run by TCRdb on the 5' RACE reads, gives a single entry per CDR3 protein. The repertoire holds approximately 180,000 distinct CDR3 sequences, with approximately 6.2% as singletons. This clonotype was picked up a small number of times. As yet, its antigen is unknown. This chain links TRBV30 with TRBJ2-2, with no clear D. The receptor comes from a young man who received the YFV17D yellow fever vaccine. Sequencing used CD4+ T cells sorted from PBMCs, obtained on the day of the first yellow fever vaccination. DNA for the CDR3: TGTGCCTGGAGTGTTCTAAGTCTCGGGGAGCTGTTTTTT. It codes for CAWSVLSLGELFF. Together with reference TRBV30 and TRBJ2-2, the CDR3 gives the full variable domain: SQTIHQWPATLVQPVGSPLSLECTVEGTSNPNLYWYRQAAGRGLQLLFYSVGIGQISSEVPQNLSASRPQDRQFILSSKKLLLSDSGFYLCAWSVLSLGELFFGEGSRLTVL.